The source of this T cell receptor (beta chain) is a study of cytomegalovirus exposure and HLA in healthy donors. With regard to this clone: Antigen specificity is unknown.

Study-wide findings and caveats: In a later analysis, DRB1 alleles had the most associated TCRs; HLA-C alleles the fewest. A later analysis showed HLA-associated TCR beta chains outstripping equally common others in clonal expansion. HLA allele associations emerged for roughly 16,000 TCR beta sequences in a later analysis, at 0.05 false discovery rate.

PCR primers comprised 60 Vbeta and 13 Jbeta primers. Measured with immunoSEQ multiplex PCR; TCRdb has only the in-frame clones, and not every one. Here the sample spans 150,000 to 200,000 clones, around 80% being singletons. V lost 5 bases and J lost 1, with 27 bases in between. CDR1 is SGHVS, CDR2 FNYEAQ, per germline. The CDR3 loop spans 20 amino acids. The V gene is TRBV7-6, the J gene TRBJ2-1; maybe TRBD1 (6 bases). Sequencing was carried out using PBMCs. This receptor was identified in a man aged 18 to 30 in good health and CMV-seronegative. The CDR3 reads CASSGAPWGSQGTSYNEQFF. CDR3 in DNA: TGTGCCAGCAGCGGGGCCCCTTGGGGTTCACAGGGCACTTCCTACAATGAGCAGTTCTTC.